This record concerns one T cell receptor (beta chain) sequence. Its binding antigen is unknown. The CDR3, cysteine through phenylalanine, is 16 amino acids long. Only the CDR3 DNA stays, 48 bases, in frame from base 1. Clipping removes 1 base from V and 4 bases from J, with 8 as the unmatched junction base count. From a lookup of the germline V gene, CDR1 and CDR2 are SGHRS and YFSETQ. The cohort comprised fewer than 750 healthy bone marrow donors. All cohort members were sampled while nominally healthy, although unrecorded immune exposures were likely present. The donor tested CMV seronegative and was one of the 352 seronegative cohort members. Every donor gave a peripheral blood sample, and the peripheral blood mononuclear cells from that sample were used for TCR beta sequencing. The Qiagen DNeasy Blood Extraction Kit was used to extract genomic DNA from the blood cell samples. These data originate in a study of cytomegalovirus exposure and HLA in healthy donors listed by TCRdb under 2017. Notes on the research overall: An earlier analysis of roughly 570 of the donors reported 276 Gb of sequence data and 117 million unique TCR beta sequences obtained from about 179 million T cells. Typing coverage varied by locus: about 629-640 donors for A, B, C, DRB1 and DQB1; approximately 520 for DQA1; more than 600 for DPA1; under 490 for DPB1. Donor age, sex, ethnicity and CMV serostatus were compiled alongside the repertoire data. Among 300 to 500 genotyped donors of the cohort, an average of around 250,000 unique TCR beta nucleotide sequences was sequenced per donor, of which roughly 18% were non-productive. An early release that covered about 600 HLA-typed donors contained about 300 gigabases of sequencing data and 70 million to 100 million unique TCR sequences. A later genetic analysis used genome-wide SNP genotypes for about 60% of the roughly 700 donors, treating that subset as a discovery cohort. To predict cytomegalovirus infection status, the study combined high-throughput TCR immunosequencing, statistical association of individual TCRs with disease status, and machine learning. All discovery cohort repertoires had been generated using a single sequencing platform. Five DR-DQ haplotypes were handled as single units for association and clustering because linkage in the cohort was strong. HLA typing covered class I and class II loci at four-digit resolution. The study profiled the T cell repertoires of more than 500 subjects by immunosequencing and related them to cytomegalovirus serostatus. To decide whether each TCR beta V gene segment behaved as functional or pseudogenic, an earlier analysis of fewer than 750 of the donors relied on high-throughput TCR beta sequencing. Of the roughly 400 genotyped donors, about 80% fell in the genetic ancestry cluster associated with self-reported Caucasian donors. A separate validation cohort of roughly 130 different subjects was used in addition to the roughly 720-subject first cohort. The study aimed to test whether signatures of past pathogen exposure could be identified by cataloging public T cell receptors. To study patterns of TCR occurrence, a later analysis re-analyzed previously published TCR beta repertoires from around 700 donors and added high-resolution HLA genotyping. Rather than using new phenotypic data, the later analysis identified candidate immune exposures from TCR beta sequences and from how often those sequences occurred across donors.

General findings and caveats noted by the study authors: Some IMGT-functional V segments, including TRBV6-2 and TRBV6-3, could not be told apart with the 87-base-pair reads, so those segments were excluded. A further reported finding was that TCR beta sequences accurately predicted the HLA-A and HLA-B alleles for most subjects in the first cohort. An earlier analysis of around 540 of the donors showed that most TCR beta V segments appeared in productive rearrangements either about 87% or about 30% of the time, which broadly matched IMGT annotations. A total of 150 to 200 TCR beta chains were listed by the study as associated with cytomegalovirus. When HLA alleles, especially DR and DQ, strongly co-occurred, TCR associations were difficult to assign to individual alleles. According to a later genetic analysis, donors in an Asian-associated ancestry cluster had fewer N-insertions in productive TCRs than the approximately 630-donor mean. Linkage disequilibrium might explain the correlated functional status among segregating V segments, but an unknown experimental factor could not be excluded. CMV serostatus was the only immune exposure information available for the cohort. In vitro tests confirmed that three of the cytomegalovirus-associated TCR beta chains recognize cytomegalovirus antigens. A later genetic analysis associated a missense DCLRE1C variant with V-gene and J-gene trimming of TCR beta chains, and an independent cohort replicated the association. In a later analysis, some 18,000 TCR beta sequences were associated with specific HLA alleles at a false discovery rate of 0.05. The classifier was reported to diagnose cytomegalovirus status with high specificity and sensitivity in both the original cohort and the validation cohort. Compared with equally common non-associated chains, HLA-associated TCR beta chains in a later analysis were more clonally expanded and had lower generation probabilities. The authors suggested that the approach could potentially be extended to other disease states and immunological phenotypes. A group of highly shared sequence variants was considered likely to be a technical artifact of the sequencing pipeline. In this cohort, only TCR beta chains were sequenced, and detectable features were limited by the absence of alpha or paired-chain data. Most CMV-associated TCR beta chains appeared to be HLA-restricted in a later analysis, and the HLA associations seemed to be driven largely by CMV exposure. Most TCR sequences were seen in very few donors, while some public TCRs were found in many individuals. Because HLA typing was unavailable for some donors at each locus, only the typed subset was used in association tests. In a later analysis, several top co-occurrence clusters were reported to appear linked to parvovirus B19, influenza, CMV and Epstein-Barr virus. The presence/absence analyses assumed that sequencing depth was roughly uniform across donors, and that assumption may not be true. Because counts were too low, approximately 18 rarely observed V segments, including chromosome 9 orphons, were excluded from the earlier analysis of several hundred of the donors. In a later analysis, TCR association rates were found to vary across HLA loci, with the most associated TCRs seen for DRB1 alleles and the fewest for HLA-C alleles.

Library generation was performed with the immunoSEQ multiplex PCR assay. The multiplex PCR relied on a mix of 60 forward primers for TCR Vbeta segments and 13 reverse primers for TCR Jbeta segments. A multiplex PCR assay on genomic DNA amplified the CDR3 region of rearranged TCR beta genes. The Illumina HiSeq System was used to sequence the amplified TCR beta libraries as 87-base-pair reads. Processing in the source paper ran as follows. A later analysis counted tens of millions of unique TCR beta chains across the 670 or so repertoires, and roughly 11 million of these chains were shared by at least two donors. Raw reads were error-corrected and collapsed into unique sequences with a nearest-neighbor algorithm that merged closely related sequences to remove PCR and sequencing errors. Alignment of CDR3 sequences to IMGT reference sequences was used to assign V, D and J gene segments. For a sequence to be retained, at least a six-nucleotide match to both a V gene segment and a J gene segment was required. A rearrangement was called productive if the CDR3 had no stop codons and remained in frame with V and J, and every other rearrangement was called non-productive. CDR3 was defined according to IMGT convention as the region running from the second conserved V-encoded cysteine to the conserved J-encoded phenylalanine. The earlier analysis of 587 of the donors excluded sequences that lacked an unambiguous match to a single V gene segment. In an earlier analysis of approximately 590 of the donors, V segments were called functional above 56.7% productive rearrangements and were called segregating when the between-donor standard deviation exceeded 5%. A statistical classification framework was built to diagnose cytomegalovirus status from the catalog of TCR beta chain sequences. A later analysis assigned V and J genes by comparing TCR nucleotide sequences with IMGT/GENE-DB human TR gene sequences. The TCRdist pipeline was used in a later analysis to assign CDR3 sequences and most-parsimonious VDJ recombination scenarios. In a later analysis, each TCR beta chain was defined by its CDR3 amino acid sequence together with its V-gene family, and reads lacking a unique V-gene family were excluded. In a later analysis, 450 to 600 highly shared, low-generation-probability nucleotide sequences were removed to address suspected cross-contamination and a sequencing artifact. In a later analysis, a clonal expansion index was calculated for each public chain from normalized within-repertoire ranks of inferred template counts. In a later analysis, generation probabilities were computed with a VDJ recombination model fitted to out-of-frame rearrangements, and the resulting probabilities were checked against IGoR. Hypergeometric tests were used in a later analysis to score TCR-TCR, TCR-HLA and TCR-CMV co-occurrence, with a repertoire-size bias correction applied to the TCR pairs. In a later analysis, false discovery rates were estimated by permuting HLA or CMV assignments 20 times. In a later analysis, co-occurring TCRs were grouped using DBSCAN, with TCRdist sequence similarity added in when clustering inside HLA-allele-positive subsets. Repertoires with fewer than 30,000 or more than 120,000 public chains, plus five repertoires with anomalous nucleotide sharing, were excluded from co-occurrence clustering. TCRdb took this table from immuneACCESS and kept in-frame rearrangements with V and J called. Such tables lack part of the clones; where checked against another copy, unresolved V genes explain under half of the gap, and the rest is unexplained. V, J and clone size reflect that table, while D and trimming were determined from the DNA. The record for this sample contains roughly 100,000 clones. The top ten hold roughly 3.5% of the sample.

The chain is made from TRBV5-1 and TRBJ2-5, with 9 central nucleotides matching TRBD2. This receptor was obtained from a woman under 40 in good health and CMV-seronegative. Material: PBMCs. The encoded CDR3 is CASSLIGSGGGETQYF. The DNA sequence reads TGCGCCAGCAGCTTGATTGGTAGCGGGGGAGGAGAGACCCAGTACTTC.